Listed below are T cell receptor beta chains from one sample, sequenced in a study of CD8 T cells in Susac syndrome. TCRdb re-analysed the immunoSEQ multiplex PCR reads in MiXCR, keeping a single row per CDR3 protein. The sample holds some 210,000 distinct CDR3 sequences, 85% to 95% seen once. Sequencing was performed on CD4+ T cells from PBMCs. These TCRs come from a human donor with Susac syndrome. Each CDR3 is given with its conserved first and last residue. Fields, in order: D gene, J gene, clone size, V gene, CDR3 length, CDR3 protein, CDR3 DNA. D genes are given only for firm matches. For some rows the clone size is stated as once, few or many, or as a class when expanded; others skip it.

- TRBJ2-7 - TRBV10-3 15 CATTKNPDEIYEQYF TGCGCTACTACAAAGAACCCGGACGAAATCTACGAGCAGTACTTC
- TRBJ2-1 - TRBV21-1 16 CASSGKLAGVGNEQFF TGTGCCAGCAGCGGAAAACTGGCAGGGGTCGGCAATGAGCAGTTCTTC
TRBD2 TRBJ2-1 - TRBV12-3/TRBV12-4 16 CASRRLAGGMYNEQFF TGTGCCAGCAGGCGACTAGCGGGGGGGATGTACAATGAGCAGTTCTTC
- TRBJ1-1 - TRBV20-1 13 CSASPRMNTEAFF TGCAGTGCTAGTCCCAGAATGAACACTGAAGCTTTCTTT
TRBD1 TRBJ1-2 - TRBV6-2/TRBV6-3 13 CASSSDRAYGYTF TGTGCCAGCAGCTCCGACAGGGCCTATGGCTACACCTTC
- TRBJ2-1 - TRBV12-3/TRBV12-4 13 CASSFLGRNEQFF TGTGCCAGCAGTTTTTTAGGACGCAATGAGCAGTTCTTC
- TRBJ2-1 once TRBV6-2/TRBV6-3 13 CASSYPRINEQFF TGTGCCAGCAGTTACCCCAGGATCAATGAGCAGTTCTTC
- TRBJ1-4 - TRBV5-6 16 CASSRTRQDINEKLFF TGTGCCAGCAGCCGAACCAGACAGGATATTAATGAAAAACTGTTTTTT
TRBD1 TRBJ1-6 - TRBV20-1 15 CSAREQRDRVSPLHF TGCAGTGCTAGAGAACAACGGGACAGGGTTTCACCCCTCCACTTT
TRBD1 TRBJ2-7 - TRBV7-2 15 CASSLGGTALYEQYF TGTGCCAGCAGCTTAGGGGGGACAGCGCTCTACGAGCAGTACTTC
- TRBJ2-1 - TRBV7-6 14 CASSPWTGNNEQFF TGTGCCAGCAGCCCCTGGACTGGGAACAATGAGCAGTTCTTC
- TRBJ1-1 - TRBV20-1 14 CSARGGPWDTEAFF TGCAGTGCTAGGGGCGGACCCTGGGACACTGAAGCTTTCTTT
TRBD1 TRBJ2-7 - TRBV15 15 CATSRPGQGAYEQYF TGTGCCACCAGCAGGCCAGGACAGGGGGCCTACGAGCAGTACTTC
- TRBJ1-1 - TRBV19 15 CASSGWVAKNTEAFF TGTGCCAGTAGTGGATGGGTAGCGAAAAACACTGAAGCTTTCTTT
- TRBJ1-2 - TRBV29-1 13 CSVGRDANYGYTF TGCAGCGTTGGCCGGGATGCCAACTATGGCTACACCTTC
TRBD2 TRBJ2-1 - TRBV6-2/TRBV6-3 14 CASTLAGSYNEQFF TGTGCCAGCACCTTAGCGGGGTCTTACAATGAGCAGTTCTTC
- TRBJ2-7 - TRBV9 14 CASSAGGGQYEQYF TGTGCCAGCAGCGCCGGGGGGGGACAGTACGAGCAGTACTTC
- TRBJ2-5 - TRBV10-3 13 CAISSRAEETQYF TGTGCCATCAGTTCTAGGGCAGAAGAGACCCAGTACTTC
- TRBJ1-5 - TRBV30 13 CAWSPQGYQPQHF TGTGCCTGGAGTCCCCAGGGGTATCAGCCCCAGCATTTT
- TRBJ2-7 - TRBV11-3 13 CASSPNREAEQYF TGTGCCAGCAGCCCAAACAGGGAAGCCGAGCAGTACTTC
- TRBJ1-4 - TRBV12-3/TRBV12-4 14 CASSYPGRSEKLFF TGTGCCAGCAGTTATCCGGGGCGTAGCGAAAAACTGTTTTTT
- TRBJ1-2 - TRBV24-1 11 CATSEGYGYTF TGTGCCACCAGTGAGGGCTATGGCTACACCTTC
- TRBJ2-7 - TRBV7-2 14 CASSPDGGAYEQYF TGTGCCAGCAGCCCCGATGGGGGTGCCTACGAGCAGTACTTC
- TRBJ2-1 - TRBV29-1 14 CSVLTGSSYNEQFF TGCAGCGTTTTGACAGGTAGCTCCTACAATGAGCAGTTCTTC
- TRBJ2-5 - TRBV12-3/TRBV12-4 16 CASSFDLPRVQETQYF TGTGCCAGCAGTTTTGACCTGCCACGGGTACAAGAGACCCAGTACTTC
- TRBJ1-5 - TRBV7-2 13 CASSPQKSQPQHF TGTGCCAGCAGCCCTCAAAAAAGTCAGCCCCAGCATTTT
TRBD2 TRBJ2-7 - TRBV12-3/TRBV12-4 13 CASSSGGLYEQYF TGTGCCAGCAGTTCGGGGGGACTCTACGAGCAGTACTTC
- TRBJ1-2 - TRBV7-2 14 CASSLASQPDGYTF TGTGCCAGCAGCTTAGCGAGCCAACCGGATGGCTACACCTTC
- TRBJ1-2 - TRBV20-1 13 CSAAMGGAKGYTF TGCAGTGCTGCGATGGGGGGGGCAAAAGGCTACACCTTC
- TRBJ1-6 - TRBV9 15 CASSVTGAMESPLHF TGTGCCAGCAGCGTAACGGGGGCGATGGAGTCACCCCTCCACTTT
TRBD1 TRBJ1-2 - TRBV12-3/TRBV12-4 16 CASSPPGTGGFDGYTF TGTGCCAGCAGTCCCCCCGGGACAGGGGGCTTCGATGGCTACACCTTC
- TRBJ2-5 - TRBV6-5 16 CASSYSRGPKQETQYF TGTGCCAGCAGTTACTCGAGGGGACCAAAGCAAGAGACCCAGTACTTC
- TRBJ1-6 - TRBV9 15 CASSVDAGEGSPLHF TGTGCCAGCAGCGTAGACGCCGGAGAGGGGTCACCCCTCCACTTT
TRBD1 TRBJ1-2 - TRBV5-4 16 CASSSRKGTGRDGYTF TGTGCCAGCAGCTCTAGGAAGGGGACAGGAAGGGATGGCTACACCTTC
- TRBJ1-1 - TRBV6-5 14 CASINSNRGSEAFF TGTGCCAGCATTAACAGCAACCGGGGGTCTGAAGCTTTCTTT
TRBD2 TRBJ2-5 once TRBV9 14 CASSVSLAGETQYF TGTGCCAGCAGCGTAAGTCTAGCGGGGGAGACCCAGTACTTC
TRBD1 TRBJ1-1 - TRBV11-2 15 CASSTRTGLGAEAFF TGTGCCAGCAGCACTAGGACAGGGCTGGGGGCTGAAGCTTTCTTT
TRBD1 TRBJ1-5 - TRBV3-1 17 CASSQEGDRNSNQPQHF TGTGCCAGCAGCCAAGAGGGGGACAGAAATAGCAATCAGCCCCAGCATTTT
- TRBJ1-2 - TRBV15 14 CATSRGAGTYGYTF TGTGCCACCAGCAGGGGGGCTGGGACCTATGGCTACACCTTC
TRBD1 TRBJ2-1 - TRBV30 15 CAWSFRDRVANEQFF TGTGCCTGGAGTTTCCGGGACAGGGTCGCGAATGAGCAGTTCTTC
- TRBJ1-1 - TRBV20-1 12 CSANPQNTEAFF TGCAGTGCCAACCCCCAGAACACTGAAGCTTTCTTT
- TRBJ2-7 - TRBV6-6 15 CASSYASIYSYEQYF TGTGCCAGCAGTTACGCCAGCATATATTCCTACGAGCAGTACTTC
TRBD2 TRBJ2-3 - TRBV11-1 16 CASSSSGGLITDTQYF TGTGCCAGCAGCTCTAGCGGAGGGCTGATCACAGATACGCAGTATTTT
- TRBJ1-1 - TRBV20-1 15 CSARDRGQMNTEAFF TGCAGTGCTAGAGATCGAGGCCAAATGAACACTGAAGCTTTCTTT
- TRBJ2-3 - TRBV7-3 14 CASSLGRQADTQYF TGTGCCAGCAGCTTAGGGAGACAGGCAGATACGCAGTATTTT
- TRBJ2-1 - TRBV11-3 14 CASSSQRGTSEQFF TGTGCCAGCAGCTCCCAAAGGGGAACAAGTGAGCAGTTCTTC
- TRBJ2-7 - TRBV30 13 CAWSVGTDYEQYF TGTGCCTGGAGTGTGGGCACCGACTACGAGCAGTACTTC
- TRBJ2-7 - TRBV28 11 CAAQGRYEQYF TGTGCCGCCCAGGGACGTTACGAGCAGTACTTC
- TRBJ2-1 - TRBV7-3 16 CASSSRKGGSYNEQFF TGTGCCAGCAGCTCTCGCAAGGGGGGATCCTACAATGAGCAGTTCTTC